These T cell receptor beta chains were read from a single sample in a study of T-cell memory formation after mild COVID-19. TCRdb independently ran MiXCR on the 5' RACE reads; one entry per CDR3 protein. The sample lists some 62,000 distinct CDR3 sequences, around 10% occurring once. Sequenced: PBMCs or a T cell subset sorted from them (not recorded which). All receptors come from a man younger than 30 who had mild COVID-19 (a few samples of this study predate the infection). Cell type and time point are not known. Each CDR3 is given without its conserved first and last residue. Clone size appears in some rows only: once, few, many, or a class for an expanded clone.

clone_size: .; v_call: TRBV5-1; cdr3_aa: ASSPEGGNEQF
clone_size: .; v_call: TRBV6-4; cdr3_aa: ASSASFVANEQF
clone_size: few; v_call: TRBV6-1; cdr3_aa: ASRSQGEQPQH
clone_size: few; v_call: TRBV4-2; cdr3_aa: ASSQAEGRNQPQH
clone_size: .; v_call: TRBV4-1; cdr3_aa: ASGQTEPGLANYGYT
clone_size: many; v_call: TRBV6-6; cdr3_aa: ASIWGASTDTQY
clone_size: many; v_call: TRBV7-2; cdr3_aa: ASSSSGAGEAF
clone_size: .; v_call: TRBV7-2; cdr3_aa: ASSLDGSSYNSPLH
clone_size: .; v_call: TRBV20-1; cdr3_aa: SARVAGKETQY
clone_size: .; v_call: TRBV7-3; cdr3_aa: ASSIAAEQF